This T cell receptor beta chain was captured by sequencing in a study of tumor and adjacent non-tumor tissue in lung cancer. Looking at the study overall: Histology: about twelve adenocarcinoma, a couple of squamous cell carcinoma, 1 small cell lung cancer.

A modified ARM-PCR protocol with three rounds of nested PCR amplified TCRbeta. TCRdb reprocessed the multiplex PCR reads with MiXCR, giving one entry per CDR3 protein. The data show more than 120,000 distinct CDR3 sequences, 66% seen once. No cell sorting was done before RNA was extracted from the tissue. Points on this clonotype: A much larger clone differs from this one at a single base, so this may be a read error.

CDR3 length equals 20 residues. V was trimmed by 1 base and J by 6 bases, leaving 32 bases between them. Germline CDR1 and CDR2: SGHRS and YFSETQ. Sequenced: lung tumor tissue. The receptor's source is a man in his sixties with small cell lung cancer. J is TRBJ2-7 and V is TRBV5-1, with a tentative D call TRBD1 (5 bases). The CDR3 is CASSLLAMSTGEGVVSEQYF. Written as DNA, the CDR3 is TGCGCCAGCAGCTTGCTCGCGATGTCCACAGGCGAAGGAGTTGTGTCCGAGCAGTACTTC.